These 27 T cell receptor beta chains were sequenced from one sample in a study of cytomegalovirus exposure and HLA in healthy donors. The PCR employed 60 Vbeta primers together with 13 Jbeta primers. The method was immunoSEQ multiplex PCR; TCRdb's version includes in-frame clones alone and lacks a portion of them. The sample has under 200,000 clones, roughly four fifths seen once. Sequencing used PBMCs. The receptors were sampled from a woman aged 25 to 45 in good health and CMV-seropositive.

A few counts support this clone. The CDR3 DNA sequence: TGCGCCAGCAGCTTTGGGCCGAACACCGGGGAGCTGTTTTTT. Amino acid sequence: CASSFGPNTGELFF. The chain joins TRBV5-1 to TRBJ2-2; D is unclear. Germline V gene sequence: CDR1 SGHRS, CDR2 YFSETQ. CDR3 length: 14 amino acids. V lost 2 bases, J lost 0 bases, and 5 bases lay in between.

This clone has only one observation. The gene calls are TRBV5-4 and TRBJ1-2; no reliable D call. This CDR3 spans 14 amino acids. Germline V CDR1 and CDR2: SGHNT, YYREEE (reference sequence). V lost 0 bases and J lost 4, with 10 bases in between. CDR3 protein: CASSLVPDTYGYTF. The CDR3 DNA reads TGTGCCAGCAGCTTGGTTCCAGACACCTATGGCTACACCTTC.

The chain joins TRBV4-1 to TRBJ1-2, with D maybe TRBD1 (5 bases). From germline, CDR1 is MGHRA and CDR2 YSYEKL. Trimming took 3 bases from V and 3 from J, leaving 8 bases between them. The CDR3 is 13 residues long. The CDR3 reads CASSQAGHYGYTF. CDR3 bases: TGCGCCAGCAGCCAGGCAGGGCACTATGGCTACACCTTC.

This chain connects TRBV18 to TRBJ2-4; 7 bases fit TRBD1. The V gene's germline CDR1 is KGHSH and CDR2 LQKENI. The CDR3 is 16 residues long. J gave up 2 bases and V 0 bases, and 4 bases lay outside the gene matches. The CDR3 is CASSPPDRDTKNIQYF. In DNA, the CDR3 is TGTGCCAGCTCACCACCTGACAGGGATACCAAAAACATTCAGTACTTC. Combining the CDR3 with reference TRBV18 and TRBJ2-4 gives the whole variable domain NAGVMQNPRHLVRRRGQEARLRCSPMKGHSHVYWYRQLPEEGLKFMVYLQKENIIDESGMPKERFSAEFPKEGPSILRIQQVVRGDSAAYFCASSPPDRDTKNIQYFGAGTRLSVL.

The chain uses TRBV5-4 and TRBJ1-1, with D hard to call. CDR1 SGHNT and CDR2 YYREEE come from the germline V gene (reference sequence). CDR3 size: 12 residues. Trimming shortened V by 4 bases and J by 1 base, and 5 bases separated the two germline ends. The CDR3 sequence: CASSGRNTEAFF. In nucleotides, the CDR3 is TGTGCCAGCAGCGGGCGGAACACTGAAGCTTTCTTT.

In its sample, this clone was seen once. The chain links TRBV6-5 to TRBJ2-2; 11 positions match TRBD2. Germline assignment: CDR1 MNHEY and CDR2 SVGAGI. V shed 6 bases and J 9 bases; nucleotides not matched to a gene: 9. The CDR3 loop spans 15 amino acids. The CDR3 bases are TGTGCCAGCAGCCTCCTAGCGGGGGGATCTCGGGAGCTGTTTTTT. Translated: CASSLLAGGSRELFF.

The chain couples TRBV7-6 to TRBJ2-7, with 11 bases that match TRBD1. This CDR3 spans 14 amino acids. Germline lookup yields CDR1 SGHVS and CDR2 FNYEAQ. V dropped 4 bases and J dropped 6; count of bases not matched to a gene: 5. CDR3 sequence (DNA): TGTGCCAGCAGCTATGGACAGGGGGCCCCCGAGCAGTACTTC. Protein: CASSYGQGAPEQYF.

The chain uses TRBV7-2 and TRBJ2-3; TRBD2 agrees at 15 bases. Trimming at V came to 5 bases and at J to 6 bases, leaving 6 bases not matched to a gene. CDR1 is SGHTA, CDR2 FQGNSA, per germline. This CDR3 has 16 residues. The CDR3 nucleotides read TGTGCCAGCAGCAAAGGGACTAGCGGGGGGATGGATACGCAGTATTTT. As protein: CASSKGTSGGMDTQYF.

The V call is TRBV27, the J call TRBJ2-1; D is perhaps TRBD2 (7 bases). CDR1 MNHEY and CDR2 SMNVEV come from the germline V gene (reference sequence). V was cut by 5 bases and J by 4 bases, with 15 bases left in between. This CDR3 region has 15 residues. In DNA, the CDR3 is TGTGCCAGCAGTACCTCGCGGGGGCAATACAATGAGCAGTTCTTC. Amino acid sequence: CASSTSRGQYNEQFF.

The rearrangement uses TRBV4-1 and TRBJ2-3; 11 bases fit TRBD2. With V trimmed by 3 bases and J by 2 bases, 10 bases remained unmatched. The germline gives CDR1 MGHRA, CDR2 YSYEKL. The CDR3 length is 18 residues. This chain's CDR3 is CASSQRTGTSGNTDTQYF. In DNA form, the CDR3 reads TGCGCCAGCAGCCAGAGAACCGGGACTAGCGGCAACACAGATACGCAGTATTTT.

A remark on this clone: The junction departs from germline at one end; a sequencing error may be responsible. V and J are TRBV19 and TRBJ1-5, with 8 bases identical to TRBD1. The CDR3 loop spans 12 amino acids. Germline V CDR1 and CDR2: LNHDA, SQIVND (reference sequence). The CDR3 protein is CASSTPGQGIDF. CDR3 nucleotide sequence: TGTGCCAGTAGTACCCCTGGACAGGGAATAGATTTT.

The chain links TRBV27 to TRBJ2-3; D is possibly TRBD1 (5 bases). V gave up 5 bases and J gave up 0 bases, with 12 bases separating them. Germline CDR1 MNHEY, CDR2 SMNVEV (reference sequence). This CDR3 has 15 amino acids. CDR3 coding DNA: TGTGCCAGCAGTCAAAAGACAGTGAGCACAGATACGCAGTATTTT. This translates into CASSQKTVSTDTQYF.

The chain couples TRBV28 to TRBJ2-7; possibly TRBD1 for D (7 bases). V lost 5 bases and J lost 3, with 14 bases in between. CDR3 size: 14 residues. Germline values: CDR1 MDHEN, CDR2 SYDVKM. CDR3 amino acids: CASSIRQGLYEQYF. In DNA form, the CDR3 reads TGTGCCAGCAGTATCCGACAGGGACTCTACGAGCAGTACTTC.

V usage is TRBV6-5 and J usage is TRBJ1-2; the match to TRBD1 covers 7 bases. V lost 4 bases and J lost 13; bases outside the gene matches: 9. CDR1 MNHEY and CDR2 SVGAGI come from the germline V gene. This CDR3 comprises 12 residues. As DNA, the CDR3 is TGTGCCAGCAGTTTCCAGGGACAGCCGAGCACCTTC. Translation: CASSFQGQPSTF.

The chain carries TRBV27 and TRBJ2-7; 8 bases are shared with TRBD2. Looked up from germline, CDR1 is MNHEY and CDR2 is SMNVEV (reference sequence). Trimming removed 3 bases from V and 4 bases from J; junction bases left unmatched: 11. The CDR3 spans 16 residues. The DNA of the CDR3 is TGTGCCAGCAGTTTCATCTCAGCAGCGGGGGCGTACGAGCAGTACTTC. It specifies CASSFISAAGAYEQYF.

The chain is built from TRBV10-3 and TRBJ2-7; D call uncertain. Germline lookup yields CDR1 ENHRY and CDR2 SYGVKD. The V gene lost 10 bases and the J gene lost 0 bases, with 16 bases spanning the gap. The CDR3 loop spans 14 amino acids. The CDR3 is CATGEESRSYEQYF. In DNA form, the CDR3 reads TGTGCCACCGGCGAGGAGAGTCGCTCCTACGAGCAGTACTTC.

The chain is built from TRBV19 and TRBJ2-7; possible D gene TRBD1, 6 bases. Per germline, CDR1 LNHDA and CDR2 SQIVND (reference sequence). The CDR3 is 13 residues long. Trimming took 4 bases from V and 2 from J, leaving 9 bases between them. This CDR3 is CASSNRAAYEQYF. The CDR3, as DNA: TGTGCCAGTAGTAACAGGGCTGCCTACGAGCAGTACTTC.

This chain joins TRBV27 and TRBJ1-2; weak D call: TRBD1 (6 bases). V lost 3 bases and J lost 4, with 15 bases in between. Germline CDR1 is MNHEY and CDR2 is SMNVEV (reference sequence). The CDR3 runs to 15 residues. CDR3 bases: TGTGCCAGCAGTTTGCTTGGTGGGGGCGGCTATGGCTACACCTTC. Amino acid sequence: CASSLLGGGGYGYTF.

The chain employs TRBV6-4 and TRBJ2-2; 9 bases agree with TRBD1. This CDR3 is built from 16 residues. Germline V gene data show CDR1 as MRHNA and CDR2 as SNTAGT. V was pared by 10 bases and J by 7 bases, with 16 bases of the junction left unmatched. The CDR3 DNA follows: TGTGCCATTCCACGTCCGGGACAGGGAAAGGGCGGGGAGCTGTTTTTT. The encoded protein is CAIPRPGQGKGGELFF.

CDR3 amino acids: CASSEQPGQGAGSYEQYF. The DNA of the CDR3 is TGTGCCAGCAGTGAACAACCGGGACAGGGGGCCGGCTCCTACGAGCAGTACTTC. The chain uses TRBV25-1 and TRBJ2-7; 12 bases fit TRBD1. The CDR3 totals 18 residues. Trimming took 2 bases from V and 0 from J; bases not matched to a gene: 8. The germline gives CDR1 MGHDK, CDR2 SYGVNS.

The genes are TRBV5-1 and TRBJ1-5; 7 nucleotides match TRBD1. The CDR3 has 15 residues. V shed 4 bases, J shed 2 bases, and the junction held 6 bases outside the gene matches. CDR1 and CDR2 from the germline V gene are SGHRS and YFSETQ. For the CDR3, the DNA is TGCGCCAGCAGCCCTAACACAGGGGGCAATCAGCCCCAGCATTTT. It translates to CASSPNTGGNQPQHF. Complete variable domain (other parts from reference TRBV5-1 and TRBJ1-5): KAGVTQTPRYLIKTRGQQVTLSCSPISGHRSVSWYQQTPGQGLQFLFEYFSETQRNKGNFPGRFSGRQFSNSRSEMNVSTLELGDSALYLCASSPNTGGNQPQHFGDGTRLSIL.

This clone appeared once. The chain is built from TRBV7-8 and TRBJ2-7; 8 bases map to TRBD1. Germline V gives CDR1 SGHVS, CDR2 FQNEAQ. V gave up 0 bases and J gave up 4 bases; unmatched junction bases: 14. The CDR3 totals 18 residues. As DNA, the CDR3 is TGTGCCAGCAGCTTAGCGTCTCAGGGGGCTACTCTACCGTACGAGCAGTACTTC. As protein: CASSLASQGATLPYEQYF.

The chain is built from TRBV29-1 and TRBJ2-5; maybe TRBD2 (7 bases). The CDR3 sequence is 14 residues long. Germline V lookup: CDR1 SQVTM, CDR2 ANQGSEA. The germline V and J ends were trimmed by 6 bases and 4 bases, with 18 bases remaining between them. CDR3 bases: TGCAGCGTGGTTGGCGGGGGCCGGGGAGAGACCCAGTACTTC. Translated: CSVVGGGRGETQYF. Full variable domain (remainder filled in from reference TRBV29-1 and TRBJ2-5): SAVISQKPSRDICQRGTSLTIQCQVDSQVTMMFWYRQQPGQSLTLIATANQGSEATYESGFVIDKFPISRPNLTFSTLTVSNMSPEDSSIYLCSVVGGGRGETQYFGPGTRLLVL.

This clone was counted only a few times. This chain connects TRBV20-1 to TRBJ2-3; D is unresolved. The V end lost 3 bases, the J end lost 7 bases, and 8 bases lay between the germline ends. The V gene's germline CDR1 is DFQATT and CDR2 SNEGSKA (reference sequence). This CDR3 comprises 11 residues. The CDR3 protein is CSASGGNTQYF. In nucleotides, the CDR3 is TGCAGTGCTAGTGGCGGAAATACGCAGTATTTT.

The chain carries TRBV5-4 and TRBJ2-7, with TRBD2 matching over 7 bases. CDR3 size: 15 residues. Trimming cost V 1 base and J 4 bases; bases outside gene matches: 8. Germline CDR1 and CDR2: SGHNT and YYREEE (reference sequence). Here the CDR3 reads CASSLSSGDSYEQYF. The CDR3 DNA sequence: TGTGCCAGCAGCTTGTCCAGCGGGGATTCATACGAGCAGTACTTC.

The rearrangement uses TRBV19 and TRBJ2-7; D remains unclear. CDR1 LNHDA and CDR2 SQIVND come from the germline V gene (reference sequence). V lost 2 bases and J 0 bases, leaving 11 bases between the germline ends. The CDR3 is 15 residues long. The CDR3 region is CASSILLAASYEQYF. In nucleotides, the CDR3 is TGTGCCAGTAGTATACTTTTGGCGGCCTCCTACGAGCAGTACTTC. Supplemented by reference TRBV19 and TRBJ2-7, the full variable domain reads DGGITQSPKYLFRKEGQNVTLSCEQNLNHDAMYWYRQDPGQGLRLIYYSQIVNDFQKGDIAEGYSVSREKKESFPLTVTSAQKNPTAFYLCASSILLAASYEQYFGPGTRLTVT.

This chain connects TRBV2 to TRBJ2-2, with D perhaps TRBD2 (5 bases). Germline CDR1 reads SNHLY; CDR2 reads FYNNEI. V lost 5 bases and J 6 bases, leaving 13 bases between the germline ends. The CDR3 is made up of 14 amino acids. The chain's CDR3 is CASSWQRAAGELFF. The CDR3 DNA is TGTGCCAGCAGTTGGCAGAGGGCCGCCGGGGAGCTGTTTTTT.